This T cell receptor beta chain was sequenced in a study of Graves' ophthalmopathy and Graves' hyperthyroidism. Trimming took off 4 bases at V and 7 bases at J, with 14 bases between the two ends. The CDR3 spans 15 residues. The germline gives CDR1 LGHDT, CDR2 YNNKEL (reference sequence). RNA served as the template for amplifying TCR beta CDR3 regions. The workflow started with a first-round RT-PCR run with HTBI primers and then moved on to a second-round multiplex PCR. TCRdb ran MiXCR on the multiplex PCR reads and lists one entry per CDR3 protein. The sample yields roughly 610,000 distinct CDR3 sequences, about a fifth seen once. Hyperthyroidism patients, aged 18 to 65, were newly diagnosed, under 2 months' duration.

Sequencing was carried out using peripheral blood. This receptor was identified in a young woman with stable Graves' hyperthyroidism. Some clones in this sample may be carry-over from other donors' samples. This chain uses TRBV3-1 with TRBJ1-6; TRBD1 might be the D (6 bases). CDR3 loop: CASSLGGAENSPLHF. The CDR3 region has the DNA TGTGCCAGCAGCCTCGGGGGGGCTGAAAATTCACCCCTCCACTTT.